A selection of T cell receptor beta chains follows, all from one sample in a study of T cell changes during pregnancy in multiple sclerosis. TCRdb keeps only in-frame clones here, not all; method: immunoSEQ multiplex PCR. Of about 68,000 clones in the sample, about nine tenths were seen once. The sequenced sample was peripheral blood, obtained in the third trimester of pregnancy. These receptors all stem from a female donor with multiple sclerosis, enrolled in a pregnancy study. Each CDR3 is given with its conserved first and last residue. The D gene is left open where the match is weak. Size values are once, few and many counts, or a class for expanded clones, and some rows have none.

V gene	D gene	J gene	clone size	CDR3 DNA	CDR3 protein
TRBV27	NA	TRBJ2-7	once	TGTGCCAGCAGTTTAGCTTGGACAGTGAGCTCCTACGAGCAGTACTTC	CASSLAWTVSSYEQYF
TRBV6-5	TRBD1	TRBJ1-2	NA	TGTGCCAGCAGTTCGCTCCGGGACAGGGATCTTGGCTACACCTTC	CASSSLRDRDLGYTF
TRBV5-1	TRBD1	TRBJ2-7	NA	TGCGCCAGCCGCCCCCAGGGGGTAAGCTCCTACGAGCAGTACTTC	CASRPQGVSSYEQYF
TRBV10-1	TRBD1	TRBJ1-2	NA	TGCGCCAGCAGCAGGACAGGGGATAACTATGGCTACACCTTC	CASSRTGDNYGYTF
TRBV5-1	TRBD2	TRBJ2-5	NA	TGCGCCAGCAGCTTGGATAGCGGGGGGGCCCAAGAGACCCAGTACTTC	CASSLDSGGAQETQYF
TRBV6-6	NA	TRBJ2-7	NA	TGTGCCAGCAGCCCCGGCGGGTACGAGCAGTACTTC	CASSPGGYEQYF
TRBV5-4	TRBD2	TRBJ2-7	NA	TGTGCCAGCAGCTTGGGTCTAGCGGGGGGGCCGAGTTACGAGCAGTACTTC	CASSLGLAGGPSYEQYF
TRBV18	NA	TRBJ2-6	NA	TGTGCCAGCTCACCAGTAACACCGTCTGGGGCCAACGTCCTGACTTTC	CASSPVTPSGANVLTF
TRBV5-4	NA	TRBJ2-2	NA	TGTGCCAGCAATTCGGGCGGGGTGTCGGTGAGCACCGGGGAGCTGTTTTTT	CASNSGGVSVSTGELFF
TRBV7-2	NA	TRBJ2-7	NA	TGTGCCAGCAGCTTAGAGGCAGGGTTTACTTACGAGCAGTACTTC	CASSLEAGFTYEQYF
TRBV9	NA	TRBJ1-2	NA	TGTGCCAGCAGCCCCCAATCCAGCGGGGGCTACACCTTC	CASSPQSSGGYTF
TRBV6-1	TRBD1	TRBJ2-7	NA	TGTGCCAGCCGCGGGTGGGACAGGGGTTACGAGCAGTACTTC	CASRGWDRGYEQYF
TRBV5-4	TRBD1	TRBJ2-1	NA	TGTGCCAGCAGCTCAGCTATCGGGACAGGGGCCTACAATGAGCAGTTCTTC	CASSSAIGTGAYNEQFF
TRBV6-1	TRBD1	TRBJ1-5	NA	TGTGCCAGCAAATTGGACAGGGGGCATCATCAGCCCCAGCATTTT	CASKLDRGHHQPQHF
TRBV10-1	TRBD1	TRBJ2-1	NA	TGCGCCAGCAGTGTCAGGCAGGGGGCCCCAGGGGAGCAGTTCTTC	CASSVRQGAPGEQFF
TRBV9	TRBD2	TRBJ2-1	once	TGTGCCAGCCGAGCGGCGGCTAGCGGGGTTGATGAGCAGTTCTTC	CASRAAASGVDEQFF
TRBV7-2	NA	TRBJ2-3	NA	TGTGCCAGCAGCGCGGGGACCCCCTACACAGATACGCAGTATTTT	CASSAGTPYTDTQYF
TRBV2	TRBD1	TRBJ1-5	NA	TGTGCCAGCAGTCAAGGACAGGGCAATCAGCCCCAGCATTTT	CASSQGQGNQPQHF
TRBV5-4	TRBD1	TRBJ2-7	NA	TGTGCCAGCAGCTACCGGGACAGGACCTACGAGCAGTACTTC	CASSYRDRTYEQYF
TRBV7-3	TRBD1	TRBJ2-3	once	TGTGCCAGCAGTTCTTTAGGGACAGGCACAGATACGCAGTATTTT	CASSSLGTGTDTQYF
TRBV5-1	TRBD2	TRBJ2-3	NA	TGCGCCAGCAGCTTGGGCGTTAGCGGGGGAGTTTTCACGGCCACAGATACGCAGTATTTT	CASSLGVSGGVFTATDTQYF
TRBV10-3	TRBD2	TRBJ2-5	NA	TGTGCCATCAGGGGGACTAGCGCCATGCAAGAGACCCAGTACTTC	CAIRGTSAMQETQYF
TRBV19	TRBD1	TRBJ2-2	NA	TGTGCCAGTAGTACACAGGGGTCTAACACCGGGGAGCTGTTTTTT	CASSTQGSNTGELFF
TRBV5-1	NA	TRBJ2-3	NA	TGCGCCAGCAGCTTCCGACAGGCCAAACTCACAGATACGCAGTATTTT	CASSFRQAKLTDTQYF
TRBV23-1	NA	TRBJ1-5	NA	TGCGCCAACGTGTGGAGGGGTGACAATCAGCCCCAGCATTTT	CANVWRGDNQPQHF
TRBV14	TRBD2	TRBJ2-1	NA	TGTGCCAGCAGCCAAGTGGGCGGGAGGATTTACGGGAATGAGCAGTTCTTC	CASSQVGGRIYGNEQFF
TRBV29-1	NA	TRBJ2-5	once	TGCAGCGCTCACGACCGTGGGAGTAGGGAGACCCAGTACTTC	CSAHDRGSRETQYF
TRBV7-2	NA	TRBJ1-5	many	TGTGCCAGCAGCGTAGACAGTGCCCATAGCAATCAGCCCCAGCATTTT	CASSVDSAHSNQPQHF
TRBV27	TRBD1	TRBJ1-2	NA	TGTGCCAGCAGTTTCCGGACAGGGGACGGCTACACCTTC	CASSFRTGDGYTF
TRBV6-5	NA	TRBJ2-3	once	TGTGCCAGCAGTGAGCCAGGGGCGAAAGATACGCAGTATTTT	CASSEPGAKDTQYF
TRBV7-2	TRBD1	TRBJ2-2	NA	TGTGCCAGCAGCTTAGCCCCGGGACAGCTTACGAACACCGGGGAGCTGTTTTTT	CASSLAPGQLTNTGELFF
TRBV5-6	NA	TRBJ1-6	once	TGTGCCAGCAGTTCCAGGGTGGTCAGTTCACCCCTCCACTTT	CASSSRVVSSPLHF
TRBV25-1	TRBD1	TRBJ2-1	NA	TGTGCCAGCAGTGGGGGACAGAGGAACGATGAGCAGTTCTTC	CASSGGQRNDEQFF
TRBV10-2	NA	TRBJ1-1	NA	TGCGCCAGCAGTGAGTCTATTGGGGCAAGAGCTTTCTTT	CASSESIGARAFF
TRBV5-6	NA	TRBJ1-2	NA	TGTGCCAGCATCTCCCCCTCTCTTTCTAACTATGGCTACACCTTC	CASISPSLSNYGYTF
TRBV4-3	NA	TRBJ1-6	NA	TGCGCCAGCAGCCCCCACAGTGGCACTGGCCCCCTCCACTTT	CASSPHSGTGPLHF
TRBV4-1	TRBD2	TRBJ2-1	NA	TGCGCCAGCAGCCAAGGGACTAGCGGCCTGGAGCAGTTCTTC	CASSQGTSGLEQFF
TRBV25-1	NA	TRBJ1-2	NA	TGTGCCAGCAGTGAAACAGGGAGGGACTACACCTTC	CASSETGRDYTF
TRBV2	NA	TRBJ1-1	NA	TGTGCCAGCAGCCCGACAGGTTCGGTCACTGAAGCTTTCTTT	CASSPTGSVTEAFF
TRBV7-2	NA	TRBJ2-5	NA	TGTGCCAGCAGCCCGGGGAACATGGAGACCCAGTACTTC	CASSPGNMETQYF